Presented here are 19 T cell receptor beta chains from one specimen sequenced in a study of blood T cell repertoires in COVID-19. Libraries were prepared by immunoSEQ multiplex PCR; TCRdb keeps only in-frame clonotypes and omits some of them. Here the sample spans tens of thousands of clones, approximately 80% being singletons. Sample: peripheral blood. These receptors originate from a human donor in a cohort sampled during active COVID-19.

The chain uses TRBV5-6 and TRBJ1-5; TRBD1 is a possible D gene (5 bases). Germline-derived CDR1 and CDR2 are SGHDT and YYEEEE. The CDR3 has 14 amino acids. The V end was cut by 0 bases, the J end by 4 bases, with 8 bases between. The CDR3 sequence is CASSLGTLNQPQHF. DNA for the CDR3: TGTGCCAGCAGCTTGGGGACACTTAATCAGCCCCAGCATTTT.

The V and J genes are TRBV4-3 and TRBJ1-1; D not resolved. V was pared by 0 bases and J by 5 bases, with 19 bases between. The CDR3 is 17 residues long. The germline CDR1 and CDR2 sequences are LGHNA and YSLEER. Written as DNA, the CDR3 is TGCGCCAGCAGCCAAGATCGTCGGAGGGCAGGAGGGACTGAAGCTTTCTTT. The encoded protein is CASSQDRRRAGGTEAFF.

This chain uses TRBV6-4 with TRBJ2-2, with D possibly TRBD1 on 6 matching bases. This CDR3 comprises 14 residues. CDR1 and CDR2 (germline): MRHNA, SNTAGT. V dropped 0 bases and J dropped 7 bases, with 9 bases sitting between them. CDR3 nucleotides: TGTGCCAGCAGTGACTCGGGGGCCGGCGGGGAGCTGTTTTTT. It encodes CASSDSGAGGELFF.

V gene TRBV11-2 combines with J gene TRBJ2-7; 8 bases line up with TRBD2. V was pared by 7 bases and J by 3 bases, with 8 bases of the junction left unmatched. This CDR3 has 14 amino acids. Germline V gives CDR1 SGHAT, CDR2 FQNNGV. CDR3 loop: CASTLAGPDYEQYF. In nucleotides, the CDR3 is TGTGCCAGCACCCTAGCGGGCCCAGACTACGAGCAGTACTTC. Looking up the rest from reference TRBV11-2 and TRBJ2-7 gives the full variable domain: EAGVAQSPRYKIIEKRQSVAFWCNPISGHATLYWYQQILGQGPKLLIQFQNNGVVDDSQLPKDRFSAERLKGVDSTLKIQPAKLEDSAVYLCASTLAGPDYEQYFGPGTRLTVT.

V usage is TRBV6-5 and J usage is TRBJ2-1; D is perhaps TRBD2 (5 bases). CDR1 and CDR2 from the germline V gene are MNHEY and SVGAGI. The CDR3 is 15 amino acids. The ends were cut back, 6 bases at V and 2 bases at J, with 14 bases in the middle. The CDR3, as DNA: TGTGCCAGCAGCCCCAGCGGAGCCACCTACAATGAGCAGTTCTTC. This gives the protein CASSPSGATYNEQFF.

The chain couples TRBV19 to TRBJ1-2; possible D gene TRBD1, 6 bases. The length of the CDR3 is 14 residues. Germline V gene lookup returns CDR1 LNHDA and CDR2 SQIVND (reference sequence). V shed 6 bases and J shed 8 bases, with 19 bases lying between them. CDR3 amino acids: CASRVTGSLLGYTF. The CDR3 coding sequence is TGTGCCAGTAGGGTGACAGGATCCCTTTTGGGCTACACCTTC. The full variable domain, completed using reference TRBV19 and TRBJ1-2, is DGGITQSPKYLFRKEGQNVTLSCEQNLNHDAMYWYRQDPGQGLRLIYYSQIVNDFQKGDIAEGYSVSREKKESFPLTVTSAQKNPTAFYLCASRVTGSLLGYTFGSGTRLTVV.

This chain uses TRBV7-9 with TRBJ2-3, with D maybe TRBD2 (5 bases). The V and J ends lost 3 bases and 0 bases respectively, with 13 bases between them. Per germline, CDR1 SEHNR and CDR2 FQNEAQ (reference sequence). The CDR3 consists of 16 residues. The CDR3 region is CASSFVKRTSTDTQYF. For the CDR3, the DNA is TGTGCCAGCAGCTTTGTTAAGCGGACTAGCACAGATACGCAGTATTTT.

The chain is built from TRBV7-3 and TRBJ2-3; TRBD2 matches 8 bases. The CDR3 spans 15 residues. J gave up 4 bases and V 5 bases, and 8 bases lay outside the gene matches. Germline V lookup: CDR1 SGHTA, CDR2 FQGTGA. CDR3 in amino acids: CASSLIAGPPDTQYF. CDR3 nucleotides: TGTGCCAGCAGCCTAATAGCGGGACCCCCAGATACGCAGTATTTT.

The chain combines TRBV28 with TRBJ2-5; D may be TRBD2 (5 bases). The V gene's germline CDR1 is MDHEN and CDR2 SYDVKM. This CDR3 is 13 amino acids long. Trimming took off 5 bases at V and 5 bases at J, with 12 bases between the two ends. Here the CDR3 DNA reads TGTGCCAGCAGTCCGGGAAGGGTGGAGACCCAGTACTTC. This codes for CASSPGRVETQYF. The full variable domain, its missing parts supplied by reference TRBV28 and TRBJ2-5, is DVKVTQSSRYLVKRTGEKVFLECVQDMDHENMFWYRQDPGLGLRLIYFSYDVKMKEKGDIPEGYSVSREKKERFSLILESASTNQTSMYLCASSPGRVETQYFGPGTRLLVL.

This chain connects TRBV14 to TRBJ1-1; 7 nucleotides agree with TRBD1. Unmatched junction bases numbered 4, after V lost 1 base and J lost 8 bases. Germline lookup yields CDR1 SGHDN and CDR2 FVKESK. CDR3 size: 13 residues. DNA for the CDR3: TGTGCCAGCAGCCAAGCTTTGACAGGGGAAGCTTTCTTT. Its protein product is CASSQALTGEAFF.

The V gene is TRBV10-2, the J gene TRBJ2-1; D perhaps matches TRBD1 (6 bases). CDR3 length: 14 amino acids. Per germline, CDR1 WSHSY and CDR2 SAAADI. With 5 bases removed from V and 9 bases from J, the gap between germline ends came to 17 bases. CDR3 DNA: TGCGCCAGCAGTACAGGGACCCCTTTCGGTGAGCAGTTCTTC. Protein: CASSTGTPFGEQFF.

The V and J genes are TRBV28 and TRBJ2-7, with D unclear. CDR3 length: 16 amino acids. CDR1 MDHEN and CDR2 SYDVKM come from the germline V gene. V was trimmed by 1 base and J by 0 bases, leaving 13 bases between them. The CDR3 here is CASSLSFAASSYEQYF. CDR3 DNA sequence: TGTGCCAGCAGTTTATCTTTTGCGGCCAGCTCCTACGAGCAGTACTTC.

The V call is TRBV7-5, the J call TRBJ1-1. TRBV7-5 is marked as a pseudogene. The CDR3 has 10 amino acids. In DNA form, the CDR3 reads TGTGCCAGACTAAGCACTGAAGCTTTCTTT. Translated, it gives CARLSTEAFF.

The CDR3: CASSAQGSPYNEQFF. The CDR3, as DNA: TGTGCCAGCAGTGCCCAGGGGTCTCCCTACAATGAGCAGTTCTTC. This chain uses TRBV6-4 with TRBJ2-1; D perhaps matches TRBD1 (6 bases). CDR1 and CDR2 from the germline V gene are MRHNA and SNTAGT. V was pared by 4 bases and J by 2 bases, with 12 bases between. This CDR3 is built from 15 residues.

V and J are TRBV6-5 and TRBJ1-2, with D hard to call. Germline assignment: CDR1 MNHEY and CDR2 SVGAGI. The V gene lost 6 bases and the J gene lost 5 bases, with 7 bases spanning the gap. This CDR3 is 11 amino acids long. The CDR3 protein is CASRREYGYTF. In DNA form, the CDR3 reads TGTGCCAGCAGGCGAGAGTATGGCTACACCTTC.

J is TRBJ1-6 and V is TRBV4-3; D is unclear. Germline V gene sequence: CDR1 LGHNA, CDR2 YSLEER. V dropped 0 bases and J dropped 10 bases, with 7 bases sitting between them. This CDR3 contains 13 residues. This CDR3 is CASSQDEGSPLHF. CDR3 DNA sequence: TGCGCCAGCAGCCAAGATGAGGGATCACCCCTCCACTTT.

CDR3 DNA sequence: TGTGCCAGCTCACCCACTAGGAATGAGCAGTTCTTC. It translates to CASSPTRNEQFF. The chain is built from TRBV18 and TRBJ2-1; TRBD2 might be the D (5 bases). The germline gives CDR1 KGHSH, CDR2 LQKENI. Between the trimmed V and J ends, which lost 3 bases and 7 bases, there was a span of 7 bases. The CDR3 covers 12 residues. Using reference TRBV18 and TRBJ2-1 for the parts outside the CDR3, the full variable domain is NAGVMQNPRHLVRRRGQEARLRCSPMKGHSHVYWYRQLPEEGLKFMVYLQKENIIDESGMPKERFSAEFPKEGPSILRIQQVVRGDSAAYFCASSPTRNEQFFGPGTRLTVL.

V usage is TRBV9 and J usage is TRBJ1-2; D ambiguous. V was pared by 4 bases and J by 7 bases, with 20 bases between. The CDR3 totals 15 residues. Germline values: CDR1 SGDLS, CDR2 YYNGEE. The CDR3 loop is CASSILRDPGPGYTF. CDR3 coding DNA: TGTGCCAGCAGCATCCTCCGGGATCCTGGACCTGGCTACACCTTC.

In DNA, the CDR3 is TGTGCCAGCAGCTTACGGGGGGCCACATCCTCAAACACTGAAGCTTTCTTT. Protein: CASSLRGATSSNTEAFF. J is TRBJ1-1 and V is TRBV7-2, with D perhaps matching TRBD1 (6 bases). V lost 2 bases to trimming and J lost 2 bases, with 18 bases between them. Germline V gene lookup returns CDR1 SGHTA and CDR2 FQGNSA. The CDR3 contains 17 residues.